This T cell receptor beta chain was profiled in a study of T-cell memory formation after mild COVID-19 (dated by TCRdb to the early 2020s). Regarding the study in general: TCR sequence clusters from the two donors were largely donor specific. Longitudinal TCRalpha and TCRbeta repertoire sequencing tracked T-cell clones expanding and contracting after mild COVID-19 in a couple of donors. The cohort was made up of two young adult volunteers, one female and one male, who were previously healthy.

Ficoll-Paque density gradient centrifugation was the method used to isolate PBMCs. Study-wide conclusions, independent of this receptor: The detection of some responding clones in pre-infection memory suggests that pre-existing cross-reactive memory T cells joined the SARS-CoV-2 response. Contracting CD4+ clones were located mainly in the CM and EM memory subsets, whereas CD8+ clones were found to be enriched in EMRA. From day 15 to 85, contracting clones showed balanced CD4/CD8 phenotypes, whereas a second wave of clones that expanded from day 15 to 37 leaned towards CD4+. The second-wave clones that peaked on day 37 were not confirmed to be SARS-CoV-2 specific. The study covered only a couple of mild cases, and larger cohorts including severe cases with pre-infection samples were considered necessary.

The instrument was an Illumina NovaSeq 6000. TCRalpha and TCRbeta cDNA libraries were constructed by 5'RACE with constant-segment primers, with sample barcodes and unique molecular identifiers being introduced. Trizol reagent was used to extract RNA from every sample. Library amplification was performed in two PCR steps, and a second sample barcode and Illumina TruSeq adapters were introduced in the second step. Sequencing of the libraries was done on an Illumina NovaSeq, producing 2 x 150 bp paired-end reads. As for the original processing: Demultiplexing of reads and collapsing into UMI-guided consensus sequences were performed with migec v1.2.7. Using mixcr v2.1.11, UMI consensuses were aligned to TRA and TRB V and J templates and then assembled into clonotypes. A clonotype was counted as expanded or contracted only if both edgeR and NoisET called the change significant, with noise models trained on biological replicates. edgeR calls used a false discovery rate-adjusted p below 0.01 and a log2 fold-change threshold of 1. PCA with hierarchical clustering of max-normalized trajectories of the 1000 most abundant clonotypes was used as exploratory dynamics analysis. The CD4 or CD8 phenotype of responding clones was assigned using the separately sequenced CD4+ and CD8+ repertoires. Starting from the raw public reads, TCRdb applied fastp trimming at Q25, assembled clones with MiXCR and retained in-frame beta chains. Each CDR3 protein gets just one entry, which takes the most common genes and DNA from the rows behind it. In this record, the V and J calls reflect TCRdb's handling and not the investigators' own analysis. The sample profile shows a few hundred thousand distinct CDR3 sequences; about 15% of them were found once. About 22% of the sample is taken by the ten largest.

Regarding this clonotype: Its binding antigen is unknown. Within one base of it there is no much larger clone, and no base qualities were kept.

The CDR3 goes from the cysteine to the phenylalanine over 12 residues. The kept DNA is CDR3 alone, 36 bases in frame from the first base. CDR1 SEHNR and CDR2 FQNEAQ are derived from the germline V gene (reference sequence). For this chain, trimming is 5 bases at the V end and 11 bases at the J end, and the number of junction bases without a gene match is 3. The sequence joins TRBV7-9 to TRBJ1-6, with TRBD1 matching 7 junction bases. This TCR derives from a man aged 18 to 30 who had mild COVID-19 (a few samples of this study predate the infection). The sample titles of this study are shuffled in the database, so cell type and time point are left out; the donor was told from shared clones. The sequencing sample was made of PBMCs or a T cell subset sorted from them (not recorded which). The encoded CDR3 is CASSTTGPPLHF. The bases read TGTGCCAGCAGCACGACAGGGCCACCCCTCCACTTT. The variable domain in full, with residues beyond the CDR3 obtained from the reference TRBV7-9 and TRBJ1-6 genes, is DTGVSQNPRHKITKRGQNVTFRCDPISEHNRLYWYRQTLGQGPEFLTYFQNEAQLEKSRLLSDRFSAERPKGSFSTLEIQRTEQGDSAMYLCASSTTGPPLHFGNGTRLTVT.